This TCR beta chain is drawn from a study of shared T cell receptors in the human thymus. Assay: immunoSEQ multiplex PCR; the TCRdb copy retains only in-frame clones and omits some. The sample holds about 660,000 clones, around 87% seen once. The V end was cut by 5 bases, the J end by 2 bases, with 12 bases between. CDR1 LNHDA and CDR2 SQIVND come from the germline V gene (reference sequence). CDR3 length equals 14 residues. This clone was picked up one time. The same data also went into a second study, on human thymus T cells. According to that study: Resections obtained during corrective heart surgery supplied the thymus tissue. Biased V and J segment usage appeared in thymus and peripheral blood. Related work found strong thymic repertoire overlap between unrelated individuals.

The receptor's source is a boy younger than two with a congenital heart defect. The sequenced material came from thymocytes. The rearrangement joins TRBV19 to TRBJ1-1; D ambiguous. The CDR3 coding sequence is TGTGCCAGTAGTCTTCCATCTACTAACACTGAAGCTTTCTTT. This codes for CASSLPSTNTEAFF.